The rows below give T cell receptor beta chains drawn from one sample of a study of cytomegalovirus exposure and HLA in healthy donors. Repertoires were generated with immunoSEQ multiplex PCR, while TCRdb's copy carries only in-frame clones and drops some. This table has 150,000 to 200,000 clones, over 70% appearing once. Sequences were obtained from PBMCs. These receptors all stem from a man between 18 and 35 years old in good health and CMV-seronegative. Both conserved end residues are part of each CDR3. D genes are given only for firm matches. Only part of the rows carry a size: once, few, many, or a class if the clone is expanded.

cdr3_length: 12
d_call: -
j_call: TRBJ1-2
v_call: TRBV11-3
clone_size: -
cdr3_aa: CASSLLSYGYTF
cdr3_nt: TGTGCCAGCAGCTTATTGAGCTATGGCTACACCTTC

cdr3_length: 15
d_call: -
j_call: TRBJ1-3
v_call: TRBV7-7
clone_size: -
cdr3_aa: CASGWDTYSGNTIYF
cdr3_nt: TGTGCTAGCGGTTGGGACACCTACTCTGGAAACACCATATATTTT

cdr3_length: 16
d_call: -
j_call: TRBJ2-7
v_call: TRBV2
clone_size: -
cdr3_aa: CASSVAAAKKAYEQYF
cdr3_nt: TGTGCCAGCAGTGTTGCGGCGGCTAAAAAGGCCTACGAGCAGTACTTC

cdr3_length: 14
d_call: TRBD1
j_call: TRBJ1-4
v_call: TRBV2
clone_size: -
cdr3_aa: CASSRDRALEKLFF
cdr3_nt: TGTGCCAGCAGTCGGGACAGGGCTTTGGAAAAACTGTTTTTT

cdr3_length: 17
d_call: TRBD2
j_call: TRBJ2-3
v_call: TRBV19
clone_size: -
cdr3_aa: CASRRLAGALRGDTQYF
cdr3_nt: TGTGCCAGTAGGAGACTAGCGGGGGCCCTACGTGGGGATACGCAGTATTTT

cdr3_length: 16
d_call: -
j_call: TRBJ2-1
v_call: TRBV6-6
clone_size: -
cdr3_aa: CASSYDGVVYDNEQFF
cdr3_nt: TGTGCCAGCAGTTATGACGGGGTGGTTTATGACAATGAGCAGTTCTTC

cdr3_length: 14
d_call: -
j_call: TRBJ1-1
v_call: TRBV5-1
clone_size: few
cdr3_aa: CASSRKGGDTEAFF
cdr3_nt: TGCGCCAGCAGCCGAAAAGGGGGGGACACTGAAGCTTTCTTT

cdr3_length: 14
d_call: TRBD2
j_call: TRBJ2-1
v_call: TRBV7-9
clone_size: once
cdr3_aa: CASRTSGTLNEQFF
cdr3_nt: TGTGCCAGCAGGACGAGCGGGACTCTCAATGAGCAGTTCTTC

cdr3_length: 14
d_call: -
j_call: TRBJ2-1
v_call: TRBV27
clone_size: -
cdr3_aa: CASTSRGGSGEQFF
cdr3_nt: TGTGCCAGCACATCACGCGGTGGGTCGGGTGAGCAGTTCTTC

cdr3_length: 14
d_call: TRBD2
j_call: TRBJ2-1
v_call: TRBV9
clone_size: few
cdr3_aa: CASSSPGRGGEQFF
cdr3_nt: TGTGCCAGCAGCTCCCCAGGGAGGGGCGGTGAGCAGTTCTTC

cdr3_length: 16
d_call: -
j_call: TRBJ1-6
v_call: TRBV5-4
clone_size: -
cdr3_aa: CASSKDYLPVNSPLHF
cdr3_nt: TGTGCCAGCAGCAAGGACTACCTTCCCGTTAATTCACCCCTCCACTTT

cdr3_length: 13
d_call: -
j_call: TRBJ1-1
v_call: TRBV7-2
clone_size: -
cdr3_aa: CASSFSHKEAAFF
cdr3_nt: TGTGCCAGCAGCTTCAGCCACAAGGAGGCGGCTTTCTTT

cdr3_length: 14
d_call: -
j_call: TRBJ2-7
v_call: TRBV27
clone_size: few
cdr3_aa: CASSLTTTSYEQYF
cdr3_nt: TGTGCCAGCAGTTTAACGACGACAAGCTACGAGCAGTACTTC

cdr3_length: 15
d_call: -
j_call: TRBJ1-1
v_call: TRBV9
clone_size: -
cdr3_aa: CASSVEGAMNTEAFF
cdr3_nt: TGTGCCAGCAGCGTAGAAGGGGCCATGAACACTGAAGCTTTCTTT

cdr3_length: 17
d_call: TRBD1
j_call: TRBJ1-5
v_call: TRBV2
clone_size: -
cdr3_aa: CASRPKLGTGGNQPQHF
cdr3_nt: TGTGCCAGCAGGCCTAAGCTCGGGACAGGCGGGAATCAGCCCCAGCATTTT

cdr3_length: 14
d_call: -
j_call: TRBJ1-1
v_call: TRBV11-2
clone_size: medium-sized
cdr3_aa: CASSFQGSNTEAFF
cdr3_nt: TGTGCCAGCAGCTTTCAGGGGTCGAACACTGAAGCTTTCTTT

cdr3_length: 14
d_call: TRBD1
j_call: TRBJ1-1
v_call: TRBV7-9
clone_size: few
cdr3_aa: CASSPGQTNTEAFF
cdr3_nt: TGTGCCAGCAGCCCGGGACAGACTAACACTGAAGCTTTCTTT

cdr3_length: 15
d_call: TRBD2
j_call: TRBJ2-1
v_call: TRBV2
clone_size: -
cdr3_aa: CASSVKLAGANEQFF
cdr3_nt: TGTGCCAGCAGTGTGAAACTAGCGGGAGCCAATGAGCAGTTCTTC

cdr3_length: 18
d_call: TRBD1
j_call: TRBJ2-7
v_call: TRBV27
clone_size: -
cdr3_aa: CASSLNYHPGTGKGEQYF
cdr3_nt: TGTGCCAGCAGTTTAAACTATCACCCCGGGACAGGGAAGGGCGAGCAGTACTTC

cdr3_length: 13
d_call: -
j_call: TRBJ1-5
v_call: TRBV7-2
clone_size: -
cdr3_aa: CASSLDPDQPQHF
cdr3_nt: TGTGCCAGCAGCTTAGATCCGGATCAGCCCCAGCATTTT

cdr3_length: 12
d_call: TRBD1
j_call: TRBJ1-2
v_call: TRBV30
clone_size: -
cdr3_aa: CAWRTGRGGYTF
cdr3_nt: TGTGCCTGGAGGACAGGGAGAGGTGGCTACACCTTC

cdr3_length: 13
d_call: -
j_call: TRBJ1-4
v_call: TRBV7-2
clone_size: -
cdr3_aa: CASSAEYGEKLFF
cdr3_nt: TGTGCCAGCAGCGCCGAGTACGGTGAAAAACTGTTTTTT

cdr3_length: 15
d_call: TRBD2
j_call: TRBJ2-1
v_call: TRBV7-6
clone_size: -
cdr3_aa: CASSSGGGRANEQFF
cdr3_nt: TGTGCCAGCAGCTCCGGGGGCGGGAGGGCTAATGAGCAGTTCTTC

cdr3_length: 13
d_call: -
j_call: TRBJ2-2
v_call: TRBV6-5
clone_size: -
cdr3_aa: CASSRDRAGELFF
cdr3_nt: TGTGCCAGCAGTCGCGATCGGGCCGGGGAGCTGTTTTTT

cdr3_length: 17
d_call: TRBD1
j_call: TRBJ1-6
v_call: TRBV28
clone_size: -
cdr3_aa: CASSFSTGGFSNSPLHF
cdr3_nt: TGTGCCAGCAGTTTTTCGACAGGGGGATTTTCTAATTCACCCCTCCACTTT

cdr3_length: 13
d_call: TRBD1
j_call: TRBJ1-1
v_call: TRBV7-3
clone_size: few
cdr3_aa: CASSPSGGTEAFF
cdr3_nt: TGTGCCAGCAGCCCGTCAGGGGGTACTGAAGCTTTCTTT

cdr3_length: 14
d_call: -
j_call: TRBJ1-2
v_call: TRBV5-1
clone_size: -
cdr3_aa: CASSFLTGHYGYTF
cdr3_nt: TGCGCCAGCAGCTTCCTCACAGGACACTATGGCTACACCTTC

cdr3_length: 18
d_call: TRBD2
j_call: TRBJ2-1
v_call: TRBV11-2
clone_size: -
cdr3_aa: CASSLFQPLAGGDNEQFF
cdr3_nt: TGTGCCAGCAGCTTATTCCAACCTTTAGCGGGGGGGGACAATGAGCAGTTCTTC

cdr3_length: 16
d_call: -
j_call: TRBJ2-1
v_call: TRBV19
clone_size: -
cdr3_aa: CASSGGGGVAYNEQFF
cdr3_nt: TGTGCCAGCTCTGGGGGCGGGGGCGTTGCCTACAATGAGCAGTTCTTC

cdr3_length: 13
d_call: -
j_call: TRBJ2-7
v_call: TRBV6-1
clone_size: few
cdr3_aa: CASSWQSSYEQYF
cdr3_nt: TGTGCCAGCAGTTGGCAGTCCTCCTACGAGCAGTACTTC

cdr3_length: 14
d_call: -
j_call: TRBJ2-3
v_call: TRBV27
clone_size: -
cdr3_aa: CASRLALSTDTQYF
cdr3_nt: TGTGCCAGCAGACTAGCCCTAAGCACAGATACGCAGTATTTT

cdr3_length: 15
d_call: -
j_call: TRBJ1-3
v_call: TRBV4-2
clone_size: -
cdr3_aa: CASSQDRGIGNTIYF
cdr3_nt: TGTGCCAGCAGCCAAGATCGGGGAATTGGAAACACCATATATTTT

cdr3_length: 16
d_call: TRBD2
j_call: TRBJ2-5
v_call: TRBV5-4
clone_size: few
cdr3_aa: CASSLGLSGRQETQYF
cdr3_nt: TGTGCCAGCAGCTTGGGGTTGAGCGGGAGGCAAGAGACCCAGTACTTC

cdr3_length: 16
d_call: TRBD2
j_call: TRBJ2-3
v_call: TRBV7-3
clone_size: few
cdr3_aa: CASSTASGSGSDTQYF
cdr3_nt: TGTGCCAGCAGCACCGCTAGCGGGAGTGGTTCAGATACGCAGTATTTT

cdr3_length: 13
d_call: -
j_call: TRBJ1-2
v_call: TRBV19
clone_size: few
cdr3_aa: CASTLSGIYGYTF
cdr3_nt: TGTGCCAGTACCCTCTCGGGGATCTATGGCTACACCTTC

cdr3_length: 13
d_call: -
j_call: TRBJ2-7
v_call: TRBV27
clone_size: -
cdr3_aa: CASSHRDGYEQYF
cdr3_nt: TGTGCCAGCAGTCACAGGGATGGGTACGAGCAGTACTTC

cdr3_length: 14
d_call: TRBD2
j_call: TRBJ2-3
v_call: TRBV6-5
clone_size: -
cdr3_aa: CASSLGPAAGAQYF
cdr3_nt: TGTGCCAGCAGTTTGGGCCCAGCCGCGGGGGCGCAGTATTTT

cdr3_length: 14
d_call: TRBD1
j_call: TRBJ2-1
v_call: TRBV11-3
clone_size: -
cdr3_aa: CASSVRTGWDEQFF
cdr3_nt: TGTGCCAGCAGCGTTAGGACAGGGTGGGATGAGCAGTTCTTC

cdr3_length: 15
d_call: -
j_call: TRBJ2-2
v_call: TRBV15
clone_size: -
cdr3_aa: CATSRDVQEAGELFF
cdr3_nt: TGTGCCACCAGCAGAGATGTCCAGGAGGCCGGGGAGCTGTTTTTT

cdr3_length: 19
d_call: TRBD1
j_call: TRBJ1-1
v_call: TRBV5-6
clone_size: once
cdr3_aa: CASSFLGIGAGGSGTEAFF
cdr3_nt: TGTGCCAGCAGCTTCTTAGGCATCGGGGCAGGGGGCTCGGGGACTGAAGCTTTCTTT

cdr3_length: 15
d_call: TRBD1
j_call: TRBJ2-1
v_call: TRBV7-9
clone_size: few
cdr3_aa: CASSYRGSSYNEQFF
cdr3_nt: TGTGCCAGCAGCTACAGGGGAAGCTCCTACAATGAGCAGTTCTTC